This T cell receptor (beta chain) derives from a study of OX40 agonist ivuxolimab in advanced cancers. Study as a whole: Recorded diagnoses for dose-escalation patients were hepatocellular carcinoma, melanoma, renal cell or head and neck cancer. Findings and caveats of the study: CD8+ T cells (on average) carried more expanded clones than CD4+ T cells.

In regard to this clone: Antigen specificity is unknown.

Clones were sequenced by immunoSEQ multiplex PCR, and TCRdb holds only the in-frame ones, with some missing. The sample contains about 82,000 clones, roughly 86% of which appear only once. Trimming took off 7 bases at V and 7 bases at J, with 23 bases between the two ends. From germline, CDR1 is SNHLY and CDR2 FYNNEI. The CDR3 is made up of 16 amino acids. This clonotype was obtained from an adult with an advanced solid tumor such as melanoma, head and neck, liver or kidney cancer. The source was CD4+ or CD8+ T cells sorted from blood, collected in a trial of the OX40 agonist ivuxolimab. The V and J genes are TRBV2 and TRBJ2-4; D may be TRBD1 or TRBD2 (5 bases each). CDR3 in amino acids: CASKHSGTALWNIQYF. The CDR3 nucleotides read TGTGCCAGCAAACACTCCGGGACGGCCCTGTGGAACATTCAGTACTTC.